The clone carrying this T cell receptor (beta chain) has ten or more counts. Its antigen is as yet unknown. This record comes from a study of T-cell memory formation after mild COVID-19. TCRdb called the 5' RACE reads again in MiXCR, with one record for every CDR3 protein. The data show around 130,000 distinct CDR3 sequences, more than 13% seen once. Study-wide findings and caveats: Researchers found some responding clones in pre-infection memory, a sign that cross-reactive memory joined. Of the contracting clones, CD4+ ones lay mainly in CM and EM, and CD8+ ones in EMRA.

Germline lookup yields CDR1 LGHNA and CDR2 YNFKEQ. V was cut by 4 bases and J by 5 bases, with 7 bases left in between. The CDR3 has 12 amino acids. The chain links TRBV4-2 to TRBJ2-3; no definite D call. This clonotype originated in an adult woman who had mild COVID-19 (a few samples of this study predate the infection). Cell type and time point are not known. The specimen was PBMCs or a T cell subset sorted from them (not recorded which). The CDR3 region is CASSPKGDTQYF. The CDR3 nucleotides are TGTGCCAGCAGCCCGAAGGGAGATACGCAGTATTTT.